The TCR beta chain under discussion was sequenced for a study of blood T cell repertoires in COVID-19. Study in general: Acute and convalescent COVID-19 specimens originated in the United States, Italy and Spain. PBMCs, B-cell-depleted T cells, or T cells provided the cDNA or gDNA that made up the material.

V lost 5 bases, J lost 3 bases, and 11 bases lay in between. The length of the CDR3 is 13 residues. Germline values: CDR1 LNHNV, CDR2 YYDKDF (reference sequence). The authors' processing: Quantification of nucleated cells was approximated via reference gene primer amplification. The data were produced by immunoSEQ multiplex PCR, yet TCRdb's version contains in-frame clones alone and is incomplete. D and trimming come from the DNA, and the V and J calls and clone size come from that table. The sample records 70,000 or so clones, 90% being singletons. What was sequenced was peripheral blood. The source is a woman younger than 35 with acute or convalescent COVID-19. The V and J genes are TRBV15 and TRBJ2-7, with D uncertain. The chain's CDR3 is CATSLEMDYEQYF. The CDR3 coding sequence is TGTGCCACCAGCCTAGAAATGGACTACGAGCAGTACTTC.